The 22 T cell receptor beta chains reported below all come from one sample, sequenced in a study of T cells after yellow fever vaccination (dated by TCRdb to the late 2010s). The label giving this sample's treatment or condition can be read as: live attenuated yellow fever vaccine strain. Library method: 5' RACE. Sequenced on an Illumina HiSeq 2500. In TCRdb, the public reads were trimmed at Q25 with fastp and aligned with MiXCR, with productive beta chains retained. One record per CDR3 amino acid sequence lists the most common genes and DNA. In all, the sample holds roughly 330,000 distinct CDR3 sequences, and about 6.6% of those were seen once. 15% to 20% of the sample is held by the ten biggest clonotypes. Sequencing was performed on PBMCs, taken roughly 46 days after the first yellow fever vaccination. All receptors come from a man younger than 35 who received the YFV17D yellow fever vaccine.

This clonotype was recorded a few times. This chain joins TRBV14 and TRBJ1-1, with 9 bases that match TRBD1. The CDR3 covers 15 residues. V shed 0 bases, J shed 4 bases, and the junction held 3 bases outside the gene matches. Germline-derived CDR1 and CDR2 are SGHDN and FVKESK. The CDR3 loop reads CASSQDRDRATEAFF. Written as DNA, the CDR3 is TGTGCCAGCAGCCAAGATCGGGACAGGGCCACTGAAGCTTTCTTT.

This clonotype showed up just a few times. This sequence joins TRBV7-3 and TRBJ2-7; possibly TRBD1 for D (6 bases). The germline gives CDR1 SGHTA, CDR2 FQGTGA. V was clipped by 5 bases and J by 3 bases, with 11 bases between them. The CDR3 sequence is 13 residues long. The CDR3: CASSATGNYEQYF. CDR3 nucleotides: TGTGCCAGCAGCGCTACAGGGAACTACGAGCAGTACTTC.

The gene calls are TRBV4-2 and TRBJ1-4; 9 bases line up with TRBD1. Germline trimming cut 5 bases from V and 7 bases from J; bases unmatched to any gene: 11. This CDR3 comprises 16 residues. The germline V gene has CDR1 LGHNA and CDR2 YNFKEQ. Here the CDR3 reads CASSARLTGGFEKLFF. Written as DNA, the CDR3 is TGTGCCAGCAGCGCCCGTTTGACAGGGGGATTTGAAAAACTGTTTTTT.

This clonotype was counted ten times or more. The chain uses TRBV20-1 and TRBJ1-6; D may be TRBD1 (5 bases). The CDR3 has 17 amino acids. Germline-derived CDR1 and CDR2 are DFQATT and SNEGSKA (reference sequence). The ends were cut back, 0 bases at V and 2 bases at J, with 14 bases in the middle. The CDR3 nucleotides read TGCAGTGCTAGAGATCCAAGACACAGGACCTATAATTCACCCCTCCACTTT. Protein: CSARDPRHRTYNSPLHF.

The chain combines TRBV20-1 with TRBJ1-2; 7 bases agree with TRBD1. This CDR3 has 11 amino acids. Germline CDR1 DFQATT, CDR2 SNEGSKA (reference sequence). Germline trimming cut 6 bases from V and 6 bases from J; bases unmatched to any gene: 4. This CDR3 reads CSAIRGNGYTF. The CDR3 DNA is TGCAGTGCAATCAGGGGGAATGGCTACACCTTC.

This clonotype has at least ten counts. Compared with germline, one end of the junction differs, possibly owing to a read error. V and J are TRBV5-1 and TRBJ2-3; a possible D gene is TRBD2 (7 bases). CDR3 length: 14 residues. CDR1 and CDR2 from the germline V gene are SGHRS and YFSETQ. CDR3 sequence: CASSFGGPTDTQYF. As DNA, the CDR3 is TGTGCCAGCAGCTTCGGGGGGCCCACAGATACGCAGTATTTT.

This clonotype showed up many times. This chain links TRBV7-3 with TRBJ2-2; 8 nucleotides match TRBD1. This CDR3 has 13 residues. The trim removed 4 bases at V and 6 bases at J, leaving 1 base unmatched. Per the germline V gene, CDR1 is SGHTA and CDR2 is FQGTGA. The DNA of the CDR3 is TGTGCCAGCAGCTCGACAGGGGCCGGGGAGCTGTTTTTT. Amino acids: CASSSTGAGELFF.

This clonotype has only a few counts. The genes are TRBV7-3 and TRBJ2-5; D is unclear. CDR3 length: 14 amino acids. V was trimmed by 0 bases and J by 4 bases, leaving 9 bases between them. Germline CDR1 and CDR2: SGHTA and FQGTGA. The CDR3, as DNA: TGTGCCAGCAGCTTAACGTCGGCTGGAGAGACCCAGTACTTC. It specifies CASSLTSAGETQYF.

The table lists this clonotype with many counts. This chain connects TRBV20-1 to TRBJ2-2, with D unclear. Per germline, CDR1 DFQATT and CDR2 SNEGSKA (reference sequence). With 3 bases removed from V and 4 bases from J, the gap between germline ends came to 9 bases. The CDR3 covers 13 residues. The CDR3 DNA follows: TGCAGTGCTAGGCACGGGCTCACCGGGGAGCTGTTTTTT. Translating gives CSARHGLTGELFF.

This chain uses TRBV11-1 with TRBJ2-6; D gene unclear. Germline V gene data show CDR1 as SGHAT and CDR2 as FQDESV (reference sequence). The ends were cut back, 5 bases at V and 1 base at J, with 21 bases in the middle. The length of the CDR3 is 19 residues. CDR3 sequence reads: CASSPHLAPEASGANVLTF. CDR3 coding DNA: TGTGCCAGCAGCCCCCATCTCGCTCCAGAAGCTTCTGGGGCCAACGTCCTGACTTTC.

The V call is TRBV7-2, the J call TRBJ1-2; tentatively, D is TRBD1 (6 bases). The CDR3 is 15 amino acids. CDR1 SGHTA and CDR2 FQGNSA come from the germline V gene. Trimming removed 5 bases from V and 0 bases from J, with 13 bases in between. CDR3 nucleotide sequence: TGTGCCAGCAGCCCGCAGGGGACGTCTAACTATGGCTACACCTTC. The encoded protein is CASSPQGTSNYGYTF.

In regard to this clonotype: A read error may explain this, as a much larger clone is one base away. The chain recombines TRBV12-3 or TRBV12-4 with TRBJ1-2; D unclear. This CDR3 is built from 13 residues. V lost 0 bases and J lost 4, with 6 bases in between. The CDR3 coding sequence is TGTGCCAGCAGTTTAGCGGAAGGCTATGGCTACACCTTC. Translation: CASSLAEGYGYTF.

This clonotype has a handful of counts. This CDR3 is CSVVRGGGGSQETQYF. The CDR3, as DNA: TGCAGCGTTGTGCGGGGGGGCGGGGGCTCCCAAGAGACCCAGTACTTC. The chain has TRBV29-1 and TRBJ2-5; 9 bases are shared with TRBD2. V trimming: 4 bases; J trimming: 1 base; junction bases outside the gene matches: 10. The germline V gene encodes CDR1 SQVTM and CDR2 ANQGSEA. This CDR3 has 16 amino acids.

This clonotype was detected a few times. This sequence joins TRBV11-1 and TRBJ1-5, with D hard to call. V dropped 6 bases and J dropped 4 bases, with 10 bases sitting between them. The CDR3 has 13 amino acids. Per germline, CDR1 SGHAT and CDR2 FQDESV (reference sequence). The CDR3 loop is CASSHGGNQPQHF. CDR3 coding DNA: TGTGCCAGCAGTCACGGCGGGAATCAGCCCCAGCATTTT.

This clonotype was seen only a few times. The CDR3 sequence: CASSTQGRDTQYF. In DNA, the CDR3 is TGTGCCAGCAGCACCCAGGGGAGAGATACGCAGTATTTT. The chain is built from TRBV9 and TRBJ2-3; weak D call: TRBD1 (6 bases). The CDR3 has 13 residues. Germline V lookup: CDR1 SGDLS, CDR2 YYNGEE. Deletions cut 4 bases from V and 5 bases from J, with 11 bases between.

This clonotype was counted at least ten times. The chain recombines TRBV28 with TRBJ1-4, with a tentative D call TRBD1 (5 bases). Germline lookup yields CDR1 MDHEN and CDR2 SYDVKM. V gave up 10 bases and J gave up 8 bases, with 14 bases separating them. The CDR3 is 12 residues long. CDR3 amino acids: CATQAREEKLFF. The DNA of the CDR3 is TGTGCCACCCAGGCCAGGGAAGAAAAACTGTTTTTT. The variable domain in full, with the rest retrieved from reference TRBV28 and TRBJ1-4, is DVKVTQSSRYLVKRTGEKVFLECVQDMDHENMFWYRQDPGLGLRLIYFSYDVKMKEKGDIPEGYSVSREKKERFSLILESASTNQTSMYLCATQAREEKLFFGSGTQLSVL.

The table lists this clonotype with a few counts. This chain connects TRBV25-1 to TRBJ2-2, with TRBD1 as a possible D gene (6 bases). V lost 5 bases, J lost 0 bases, and 16 bases lay in between. The germline V gene has CDR1 MGHDK and CDR2 SYGVNS. The CDR3 has 17 amino acids. The CDR3 here is CASSQIQDSPNTGELFF. The DNA for the CDR3 is TGTGCCAGCAGTCAAATCCAGGACAGCCCGAACACCGGGGAGCTGTTTTTT.

This clonotype was seen only a few times. V gene TRBV5-1 combines with J gene TRBJ2-1, with D possibly TRBD2 on 5 matching bases. Germline values: CDR1 SGHRS, CDR2 YFSETQ. V lost 4 bases and J lost 12, with 11 bases in between. The length of the CDR3 is 11 residues. Here the CDR3 DNA reads TGCGCCAGCAGCACGGCTGAGGGGCAGTTCTTC. Protein sequence: CASSTAEGQFF.

This clonotype was recorded a few times. The CDR3: CASSPRGTPYNEQFF. The CDR3 DNA reads TGTGCCAGCAGTCCCCGCGGGACCCCCTACAATGAGCAGTTCTTC. The chain combines TRBV27 with TRBJ2-1; maybe TRBD2 (6 bases). V was cut by 5 bases and J by 2 bases, with 13 bases left in between. The CDR3 has 15 residues. Per germline, CDR1 MNHEY and CDR2 SMNVEV (reference sequence).

This clonotype occurred a few times. The chain is built from TRBV7-2 and TRBJ1-5, with no clear D. Trimming stripped 5 bases from V and 6 bases from J, with 11 bases between. Germline lookup yields CDR1 SGHTA and CDR2 FQGNSA. This CDR3 is built from 13 residues. Here the CDR3 DNA reads TGTGCCAGCAGCCCAGCGGGTTCTCAGCCCCAGCATTTT. Protein sequence: CASSPAGSQPQHF.

The chain combines TRBV11-2 with TRBJ2-5, with unresolved D. The germline CDR1 and CDR2 sequences are SGHAT and FQNNGV. Trimming pared 7 bases from V and 7 bases from J, leaving 13 bases between. This CDR3 has 12 amino acids. CDR3 coding DNA: TGTGCCAGCAACCTGGGGTCAGGGACCCAGTACTTC. As protein: CASNLGSGTQYF.

This clonotype was counted a few times. V usage is TRBV6-5 and J usage is TRBJ1-2; D unclear. This CDR3 has 13 residues. Between the trimmed V and J ends, which lost 0 bases and 4 bases, there was a span of 6 bases. CDR1 and CDR2 from the germline V gene are MNHEY and SVGAGI. CDR3 nucleotide sequence: TGTGCCAGCAGTTACTCGACTGGCTATGGCTACACCTTC. The encoded protein is CASSYSTGYGYTF.